This TCR beta chain was retrieved from a study of blood T cell repertoires in COVID-19 (dated by TCRdb to the early 2020s). Notes on the research overall: Samples from collaborators originated in the United States, Italy and Spain and spanned both the acute and convalescent phases of COVID-19. The material from the prospective study consisted of cDNA or gDNA derived from T cells, B-cell-depleted T cells, or PBMCs. The dataset comprised deeply sampled blood TCRbeta repertoires from subjects exposed to, actively infected with, or recovered from COVID-19. The repertoires were released in a freely available public database intended as a resource for research on the immune response to SARS-CoV-2. The samples were drawn from two sources: the first 160 participants of the ongoing ImmuneRACE study, and 1,000 to 1,500 subjects contributed by 6 global collaborators. A de-identified subject ID, COVID-19 status, age in years and sex were almost always included in the sample metadata. Where available, HLA class I and class II types were obtained from metadata supplied by the sample provider rather than from assay-based typing. On the study overall, not on this receptor specifically: The amount of clinical and demographic metadata varied by source and participant and was provided uncurated.

The immunoSEQ Assay, a bias-controlled multiplex PCR, was used to amplify TCRbeta CDR3 regions from genomic DNA. Per the original workflow: Nucleated cell counts per sample were estimated from amplification of reference gene primers within the assay. Sequence reads were collapsed and filtered to measure the absolute abundance of every unique TCRbeta CDR3 rearrangement. For each sample, productive Simpson clonality was calculated by taking the square root of Simpson's diversity index across productive rearrangements. TCRdb retrieved this table from immuneACCESS and kept in-frame rearrangements only. Not all clones are present; in checked studies, unresolved V genes account for under half, and no reason is known for the remainder. V and J calls and clone size follow that table, whereas D and trimming were derived from the DNA. The sample records tens of thousands of clones, 75% to 95% of which are singletons. The top ten clonotypes cover roughly an eighth of the sample.

Collaborating institutions collected whole blood in K2EDTA tubes following their own protocols. For TCRbeta analysis, collaborator samples were shipped as frozen whole blood, as isolated PBMCs, or as DNA extracted from either sample type. Turning to this clone: The clone's antigen remains unknown. It has no much larger one-base neighbor in the sample; base qualities were not kept.

The clonotype originates from a human donor with active COVID-19. The donor label of this sample is uncertain. Material: peripheral blood.

The CDR3 corresponds to CASSYSRGFGANVLTF. The bases are TGTGCCAGCAGTTACTCGAGAGGGTTTGGGGCCAACGTCCTGACTTTC. Here the chain combines TRBV6-5 and TRBJ2-6; the D region possibly corresponds to TRBD2 (5 bases align). Including the terminal cysteine and phenylalanine, the CDR3 comprises 16 residues. The kept DNA is CDR3 alone, 48 bases in frame from the first base. CDR1 and CDR2 were assigned from the germline V gene as MNHEY and SVGAGI. The V and J ends are trimmed by 0 bases and 3 bases, leaving 9 bases between them.